The sequence of this T cell receptor (beta chain) was determined in a study of blood T cells in healthy people across ages. Together with a sample-barcoded 5' primer, a J-beta primer mix was included in a second PCR lasting roughly 6 to 12 cycles. TCRdb processed the 5' RACE reads anew with MiXCR; each CDR3 protein has one entry. The profile shows 1.8 million or so distinct CDR3 sequences, about two fifths of them singletons. The sample was blood. This sequence was found in a human donor in good health.

The CDR3 nucleotides are TGTGCCAGCAGCTTAGCGGGGGGACAGAACACCGGGGAGCTGTTTTTT. The encoded protein is CASSLAGGQNTGELFF. The chain carries TRBV7-2 and TRBJ2-2; D may correspond to TRBD1 or TRBD2 (6 bases each). This CDR3 has 16 amino acids. V lost 0 bases and J 1 base, leaving 9 bases between the germline ends. The germline gives CDR1 SGHTA, CDR2 FQGNSA.